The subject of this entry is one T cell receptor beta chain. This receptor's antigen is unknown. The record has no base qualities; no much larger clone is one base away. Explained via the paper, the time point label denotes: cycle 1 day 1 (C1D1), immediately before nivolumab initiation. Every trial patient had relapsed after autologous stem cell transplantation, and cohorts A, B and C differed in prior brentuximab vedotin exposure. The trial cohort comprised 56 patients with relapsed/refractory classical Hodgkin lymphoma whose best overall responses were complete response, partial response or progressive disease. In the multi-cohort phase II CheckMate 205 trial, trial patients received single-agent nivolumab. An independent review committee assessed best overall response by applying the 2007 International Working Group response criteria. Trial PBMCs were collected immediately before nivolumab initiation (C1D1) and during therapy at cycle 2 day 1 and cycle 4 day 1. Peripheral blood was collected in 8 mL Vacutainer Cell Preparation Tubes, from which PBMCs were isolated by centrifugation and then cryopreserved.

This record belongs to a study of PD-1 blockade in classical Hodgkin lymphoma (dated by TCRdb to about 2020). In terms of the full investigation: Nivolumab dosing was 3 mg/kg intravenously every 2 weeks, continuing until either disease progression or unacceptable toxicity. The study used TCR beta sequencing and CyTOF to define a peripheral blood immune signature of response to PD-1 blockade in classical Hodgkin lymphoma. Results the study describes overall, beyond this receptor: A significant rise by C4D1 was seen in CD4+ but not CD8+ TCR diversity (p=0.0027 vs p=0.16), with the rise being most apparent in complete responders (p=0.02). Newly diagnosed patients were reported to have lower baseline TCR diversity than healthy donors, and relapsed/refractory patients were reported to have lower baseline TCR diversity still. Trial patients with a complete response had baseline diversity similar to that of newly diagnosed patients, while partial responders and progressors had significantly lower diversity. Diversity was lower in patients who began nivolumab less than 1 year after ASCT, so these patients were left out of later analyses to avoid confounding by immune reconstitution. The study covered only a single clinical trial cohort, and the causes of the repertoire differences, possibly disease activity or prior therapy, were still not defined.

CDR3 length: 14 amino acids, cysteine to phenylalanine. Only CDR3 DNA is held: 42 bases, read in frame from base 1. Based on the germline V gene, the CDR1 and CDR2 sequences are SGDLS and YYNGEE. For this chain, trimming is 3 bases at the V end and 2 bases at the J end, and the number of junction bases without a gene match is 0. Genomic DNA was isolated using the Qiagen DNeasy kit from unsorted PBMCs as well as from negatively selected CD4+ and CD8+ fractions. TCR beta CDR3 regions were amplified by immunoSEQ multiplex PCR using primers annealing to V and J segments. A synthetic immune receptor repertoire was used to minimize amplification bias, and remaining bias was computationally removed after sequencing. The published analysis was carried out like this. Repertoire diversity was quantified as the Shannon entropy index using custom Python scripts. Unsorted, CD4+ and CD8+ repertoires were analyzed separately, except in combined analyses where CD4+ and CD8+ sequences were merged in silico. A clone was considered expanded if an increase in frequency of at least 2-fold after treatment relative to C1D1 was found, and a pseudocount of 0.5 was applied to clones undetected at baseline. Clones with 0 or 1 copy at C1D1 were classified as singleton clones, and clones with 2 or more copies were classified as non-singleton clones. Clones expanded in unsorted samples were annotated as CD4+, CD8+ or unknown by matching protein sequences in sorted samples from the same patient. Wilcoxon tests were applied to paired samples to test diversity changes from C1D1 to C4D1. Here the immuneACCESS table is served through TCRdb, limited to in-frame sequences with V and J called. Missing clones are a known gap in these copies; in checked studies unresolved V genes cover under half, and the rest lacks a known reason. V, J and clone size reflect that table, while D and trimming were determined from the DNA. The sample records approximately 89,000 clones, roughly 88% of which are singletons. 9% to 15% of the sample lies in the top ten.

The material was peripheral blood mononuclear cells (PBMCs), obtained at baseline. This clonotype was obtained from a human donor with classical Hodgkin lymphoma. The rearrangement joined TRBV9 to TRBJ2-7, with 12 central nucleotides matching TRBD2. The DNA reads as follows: TGTGCCAGCAGCGCTAGCGGGAGGGCCTACGAGCAGTACTTC. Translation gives CASSASGRAYEQYF. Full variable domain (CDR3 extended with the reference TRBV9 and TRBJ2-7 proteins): DSGVTQTPKHLITATGQRVTLRCSPRSGDLSVYWYQQSLDQGLQFLIQYYNGEERAKGNILERFSAQQFPDLHSELNLSSLELGDSALYFCASSASGRAYEQYFGPGTRLTVT.